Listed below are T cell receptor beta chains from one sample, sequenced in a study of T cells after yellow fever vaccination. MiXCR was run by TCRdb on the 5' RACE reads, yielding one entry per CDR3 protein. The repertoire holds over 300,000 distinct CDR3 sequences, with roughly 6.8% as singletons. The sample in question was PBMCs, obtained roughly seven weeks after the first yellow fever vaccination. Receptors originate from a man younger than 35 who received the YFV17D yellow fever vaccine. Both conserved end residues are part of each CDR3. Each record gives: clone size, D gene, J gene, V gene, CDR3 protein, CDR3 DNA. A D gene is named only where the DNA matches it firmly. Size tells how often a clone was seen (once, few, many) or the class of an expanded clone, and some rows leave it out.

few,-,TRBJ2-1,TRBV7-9,CASSTRPKNSSYNEQFF,TGTGCCAGCAGCACGCGACCGAAAAACAGCTCCTACAATGAGCAGTTCTTC
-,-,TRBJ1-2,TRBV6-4,CASRLGVGYGYTF,TGTGCCAGCAGGCTGGGAGTCGGCTATGGCTACACCTTC
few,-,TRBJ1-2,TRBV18,CASSPVESGAYGYTF,TGTGCCAGCTCACCAGTAGAATCAGGGGCCTATGGCTACACCTTC
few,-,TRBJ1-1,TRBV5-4,CASSPEIDRRNTEAFF,TGTGCCAGCAGCCCGGAGATCGACAGGAGGAACACTGAAGCTTTCTTT
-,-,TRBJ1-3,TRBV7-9,CASSFRRGAGNTIYF,TGTGCCAGCAGCTTTCGTCGGGGGGCTGGAAACACCATATATTTT
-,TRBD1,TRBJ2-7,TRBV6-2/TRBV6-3,CASSSRGPTYEQYF,TGTGCCAGCAGTTCCAGGGGGCCGACCTACGAGCAGTACTTC
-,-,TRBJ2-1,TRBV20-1,CSARDLRGAPYNEQFF,TGCAGTGCTAGAGATCTAAGGGGGGCCCCTTACAATGAGCAGTTCTTC
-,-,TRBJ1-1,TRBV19,CASSKSGLSTEAFF,TGTGCCAGTAGCAAAAGCGGTCTGAGCACTGAAGCTTTCTTT
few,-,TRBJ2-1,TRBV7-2,CASSLDRDPYNEQFF,TGTGCCAGCAGCTTAGATCGGGACCCCTACAATGAGCAGTTCTTC
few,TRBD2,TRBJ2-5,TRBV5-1,CASRSGGLVKETQYF,TGCGCCAGCAGGAGTGGGGGACTAGTGAAAGAGACCCAGTACTTC
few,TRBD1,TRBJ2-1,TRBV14,CASSRDRTSYNEQFF,TGTGCCAGCAGCCGGGACAGGACCTCCTACAATGAGCAGTTCTTC
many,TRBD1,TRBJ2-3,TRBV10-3,CAISWDRTADTQYF,TGTGCCATCAGTTGGGACAGGACAGCGGATACGCAGTATTTT
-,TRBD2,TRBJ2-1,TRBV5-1,CASNKFRGGYNEQFF,TGCGCCAGCAACAAATTTAGGGGAGGGTACAATGAGCAGTTCTTC
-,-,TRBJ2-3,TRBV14,CASSQDWGAGTDTQYF,TGTGCCAGCAGCCAAGACTGGGGGGCGGGCACAGATACGCAGTATTTT
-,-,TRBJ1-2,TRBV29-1,CSATHQGAGDGYTF,TGCAGCGCCACGCATCAGGGCGCCGGAGATGGCTACACCTTC
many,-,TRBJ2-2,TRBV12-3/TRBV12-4,CASSLRGGRPGELFF,TGTGCCAGCAGTTTACGCGGGGGCCGCCCCGGGGAGCTGTTTTTT
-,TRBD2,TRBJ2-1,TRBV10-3,CAISEGAGGSYNEQFF,TGTGCCATCAGTGAGGGGGCGGGGGGCTCCTACAATGAGCAGTTCTTC
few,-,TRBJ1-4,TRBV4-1,CASSQGRDRLEKLFF,TGCGCCAGCAGCCAAGGGCGCGACAGGCTTGAAAAACTGTTTTTT
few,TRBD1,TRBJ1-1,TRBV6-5,CASSWRQGGNTEAFF,TGTGCCAGCAGTTGGCGACAGGGAGGGAACACTGAAGCTTTCTTT
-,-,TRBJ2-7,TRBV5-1,CASSFTDSYEQYF,TGCGCCAGCAGCTTTACTGACTCCTACGAGCAGTACTTC